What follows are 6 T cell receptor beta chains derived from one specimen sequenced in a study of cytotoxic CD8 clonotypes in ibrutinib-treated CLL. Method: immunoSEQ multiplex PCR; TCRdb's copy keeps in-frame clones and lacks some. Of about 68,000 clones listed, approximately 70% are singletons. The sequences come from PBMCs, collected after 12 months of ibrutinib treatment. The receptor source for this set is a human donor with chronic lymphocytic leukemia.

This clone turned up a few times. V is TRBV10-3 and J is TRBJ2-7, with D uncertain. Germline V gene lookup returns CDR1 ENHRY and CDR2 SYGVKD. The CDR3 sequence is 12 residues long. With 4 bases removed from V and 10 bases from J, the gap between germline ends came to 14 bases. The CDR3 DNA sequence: TGTGCCATCAGTGTGGACGGCTTATTACAGTACTTC. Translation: CAISVDGLLQYF.

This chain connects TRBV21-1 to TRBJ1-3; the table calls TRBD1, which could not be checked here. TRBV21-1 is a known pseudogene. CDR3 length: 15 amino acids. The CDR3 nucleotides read TGTGCCAGCAGCAAAGGGGGCTTGTCTGGAAACACCATATATTTT. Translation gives CASSKGGLSGNTIYF.

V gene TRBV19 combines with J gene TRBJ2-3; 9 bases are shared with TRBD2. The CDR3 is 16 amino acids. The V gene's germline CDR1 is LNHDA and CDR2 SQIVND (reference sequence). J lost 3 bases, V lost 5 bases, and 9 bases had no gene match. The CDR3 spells CASSLQRGALTDTQYF. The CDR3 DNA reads TGTGCCAGTAGTCTGCAGCGGGGGGCACTGACAGATACGCAGTATTTT.

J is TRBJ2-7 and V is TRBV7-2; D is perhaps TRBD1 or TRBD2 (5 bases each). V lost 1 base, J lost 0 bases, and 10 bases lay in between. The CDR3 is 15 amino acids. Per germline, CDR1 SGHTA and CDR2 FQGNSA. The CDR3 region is CASSLEWGSSYEQYF. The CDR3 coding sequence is TGTGCCAGCAGCTTAGAGTGGGGGAGCTCCTACGAGCAGTACTTC.

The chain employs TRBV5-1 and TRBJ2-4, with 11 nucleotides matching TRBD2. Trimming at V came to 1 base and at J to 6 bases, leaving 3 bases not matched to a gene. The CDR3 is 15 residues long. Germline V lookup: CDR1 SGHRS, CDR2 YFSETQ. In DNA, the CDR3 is TGCGCCAGCAGCTTGACGACTAGCGGGGCAAACATTCAGTACTTC. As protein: CASSLTTSGANIQYF. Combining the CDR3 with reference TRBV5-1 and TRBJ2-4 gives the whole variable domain KAGVTQTPRYLIKTRGQQVTLSCSPISGHRSVSWYQQTPGQGLQFLFEYFSETQRNKGNFPGRFSGRQFSNSRSEMNVSTLELGDSALYLCASSLTTSGANIQYFGAGTRLSVL.

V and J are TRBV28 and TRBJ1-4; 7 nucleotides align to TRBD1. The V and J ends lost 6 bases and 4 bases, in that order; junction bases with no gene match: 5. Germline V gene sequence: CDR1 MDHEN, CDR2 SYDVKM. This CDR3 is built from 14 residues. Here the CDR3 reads CASSGTAYNEKLFF. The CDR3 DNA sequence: TGTGCCAGCAGCGGGACAGCCTATAATGAAAAACTGTTTTTT.